The sample holds many counts of the clone carrying this T cell receptor beta chain. CDR3 length: 12 residues. Trimming removed 4 bases from V and 2 bases from J, with 5 bases in between. Germline V gene sequence: CDR1 MNHNS, CDR2 SASEGT. The data stem from a study of shared clonotypes between healthy human individuals. The assay was immunoSEQ multiplex PCR, and TCRdb's table has in-frame clones only and misses some. This sample has hundreds of thousands of clones, with roughly 79% found just once. This TCR came from a woman between 35 and 50 years old in good health. Some clones in this sample may be carry-over from other donors' samples. The sample was PBMCs. The J gene is TRBJ2-5, the V gene TRBV6-1, with no clear D. The CDR3 bases are TGTGCCAGCAGTGCAGTACAAGAGACCCAGTACTTC. Translating gives CASSAVQETQYF.